Listed below are T cell receptor beta chains from one sample, sequenced in a study of T cells after yellow fever vaccination. MiXCR, run by TCRdb on the 5' RACE reads, gives a single entry per CDR3 protein. The table has under 500,000 distinct CDR3 sequences, around 19% seen once; the top ten hold 18%. The sample consisted of PBMCs, taken before the yellow fever booster vaccination. These receptors were collected from a young man who received the YFV17D yellow fever vaccine. The CDR3 runs from the conserved cysteine through the conserved F or W. Each record gives: clone size, CDR3 length, V gene, J gene, D gene, CDR3 protein, CDR3 DNA. D genes are given only for firm matches. Size is omitted from some rows. Given values are once, few, many or a class for expanded clones.

>NA|14|TRBV27|TRBJ2-1|NA
CASSSGSTYNEQFF
TGTGCCAGCAGTTCCGGTAGTACCTACAATGAGCAGTTCTTC
>many|12|TRBV20-1|TRBJ2-3|TRBD1
CSAGDRTDTQYF
TGCAGTGCTGGGGACAGGACAGATACGCAGTATTTT
>few|13|TRBV5-1|TRBJ2-5|TRBD2
CASAGDRQETQYF
TGCGCCAGCGCGGGGGATCGCCAAGAGACCCAGTACTTC
>NA|15|TRBV5-1|TRBJ1-1|NA
CASRPGARTSGEAFF
TGCGCCAGCAGACCTGGGGCCAGGACGAGTGGAGAAGCTTTCTTT
>few|17|TRBV4-3|TRBJ2-7|NA
CASSQAWGTALAYEQYF
TGCGCCAGCAGCCAAGCTTGGGGGACGGCTTTGGCCTACGAGCAGTACTTC
>few|14|TRBV20-1|TRBJ2-7|NA
CSARGDGNPYEQYF
TGCAGTGCTAGGGGGGACGGTAACCCCTACGAGCAGTACTTC
>few|15|TRBV5-1|TRBJ1-4|NA
CASSSQGTANEKLFF
TGCGCCAGCAGCTCTCAGGGTACAGCTAATGAAAAACTGTTTTTT
>NA|15|TRBV7-2|TRBJ2-1|TRBD2
CASSPAAGDYNEQFF
TGTGCCAGCAGCCCCGCAGCGGGGGACTACAATGAGCAGTTCTTC
>NA|11|TRBV20-1|TRBJ2-2|NA
CSAEDTGELFF
TGCAGTGCTGAAGACACCGGGGAGCTGTTTTTT
>NA|15|TRBV7-2|TRBJ2-2|TRBD1
CASSFQTGMGGELFF
TGTGCCAGCAGCTTCCAGACAGGGATGGGCGGGGAGCTGTTTTTT
>many|16|TRBV20-1|TRBJ1-1|TRBD1
CSAPGQGRRMNTEAFF
TGCAGTGCTCCGGGACAGGGGAGGAGGATGAACACTGAAGCTTTCTTT
>many|14|TRBV5-1|TRBJ1-1|NA
CASRSLQGRTEAFF
TGCGCCAGCAGATCCCTACAGGGTAGGACTGAAGCTTTCTTT
>NA|19|TRBV4-1|TRBJ2-1|TRBD2
CASSQGSSQGGGAGNEQFF
TGCGCCAGCAGCCAGGGATCAAGCCAAGGCGGGGGGGCCGGTAATGAGCAGTTCTTC
>NA|13|TRBV7-3|TRBJ1-2|NA
CASSPTGMGGYTF
TGTGCCAGCAGCCCTACAGGGATGGGTGGCTACACCTTC
>few|14|TRBV25-1|TRBJ1-1|TRBD1
CASSAGQGAIGAFF
TGTGCCAGCAGTGCGGGACAGGGGGCGATTGGAGCTTTCTTT
>NA|13|TRBV19|TRBJ2-5|TRBD2
CASSTRTSGTQYF
TGTGCCAGTAGTACCCGGACTAGCGGGACCCAGTACTTC
>NA|15|TRBV4-2|TRBJ1-5|NA
CASSGGSQGDQPQHF
TGTGCCAGCAGCGGAGGGTCCCAGGGCGATCAGCCCCAGCATTTT
>few|15|TRBV15|TRBJ2-3|TRBD1
CATSGAGGGTDTQYF
TGTGCCACCAGCGGGGCAGGGGGCGGAACAGATACGCAGTATTTT
>few|16|TRBV7-7|TRBJ2-1|NA
CASSLKLRPPYNEQFF
TGTGCTAGCAGCTTAAAACTTAGGCCCCCCTACAATGAGCAGTTCTTC
>NA|18|TRBV3-1|TRBJ2-2|TRBD2
CASSQGLAGGSNTGELFF
TGTGCCAGCAGCCAAGGACTAGCGGGGGGGTCGAACACCGGGGAGCTGTTTTTT
>few|15|TRBV9|TRBJ2-3|TRBD2
CASSVEAGAGDTQYF
TGTGCCAGCAGCGTAGAAGCGGGGGCGGGGGATACGCAGTATTTT
>NA|14|TRBV18|TRBJ2-2|NA
CASSAEDNTGELFF
TGTGCCAGCTCAGCAGAGGATAACACCGGGGAGCTGTTTTTT
>NA|13|TRBV7-2|TRBJ2-4|NA
CASSLGTKNIQYF
TGTGCCAGCAGCTTAGGGACCAAAAACATTCAGTACTTC
>NA|13|TRBV12-3/TRBV12-4|TRBJ2-5|TRBD1
CASRGTDQETQYF
TGTGCCAGCAGGGGGACAGACCAAGAGACCCAGTACTTC
>few|13|TRBV28|TRBJ2-1|NA
CASGISGYNEQFF
TGTGCCAGCGGAATTTCAGGATACAATGAGCAGTTCTTC
>few|14|TRBV5-1|TRBJ1-2|NA
CASSLGGGLHGYTF
TGCGCCAGCAGCTTGGGTGGAGGGTTGCACGGCTACACCTTC
>NA|13|TRBV12-3/TRBV12-4|TRBJ1-4|NA
CASSFEANEKLFF
TGTGCCAGCAGTTTCGAAGCTAATGAAAAACTGTTTTTT
>few|11|TRBV2|TRBJ1-1|NA
CASKLESGAFF
TGTGCCAGCAAACTGGAGAGTGGAGCTTTCTTT
>NA|13|TRBV2|TRBJ2-3|NA
CASSDPVTDTQYF
TGTGCCAGCAGTGACCCCGTCACAGATACGCAGTATTTT